What follows are 13 T cell receptor beta chains derived from one specimen sequenced in a study of blood T cell repertoires in COVID-19. TCRdb keeps only in-frame clones here, not all; method: immunoSEQ multiplex PCR. The sample has 120,000 to 150,000 clones; under 90% are singletons. The sequenced sample was PBMCs or T cells enriched from blood (not recorded which). The receptors shown here come from a woman aged 18-29 years who had been exposed to COVID-19.

V and J are TRBV3-1 (or the pseudogene TRBV3-2) and TRBJ1-4; TRBD1 agrees at 8 bases. V shed 4 bases, J shed 6 bases, and the junction held 10 bases outside the gene matches. The germline gives CDR1 LGHDT, CDR2 YNNKEL (reference sequence). The length of the CDR3 is 16 residues. In DNA form, the CDR3 reads TGTGCCAGCAGCCTCGGGCAGGGGGCTATTGATGAAAAACTGTTTTTT. It specifies CASSLGQGAIDEKLFF.

The chain combines TRBV5-4 with TRBJ2-6; 12 nucleotides align to TRBD1. This CDR3 contains 18 residues. In germline, CDR1 is SGHNT, CDR2 YYREEE (reference sequence). V was pared by 6 bases and J by 4 bases, with 11 bases of the junction left unmatched. DNA of the CDR3: TGTGCCAGCACCGCTTGGGGGACAGGGGGCGGAGGGGCCAACGTCCTGACTTTC. It specifies CASTAWGTGGGGANVLTF.

This chain joins TRBV19 and TRBJ1-5; possibly TRBD1 for D (5 bases). The V gene's germline CDR1 is LNHDA and CDR2 SQIVND (reference sequence). This CDR3 spans 11 amino acids. V gave up 4 bases and J gave up 10 bases, with 8 bases separating them. CDR3 amino acids: CASSSQGPQHF. In DNA, the CDR3 is TGTGCCAGTAGTAGCCAGGGACCCCAGCATTTT.

The rearrangement joins TRBV4-2 to TRBJ2-3, with 10 bases lining up with TRBD2. Germline trimming cut 0 bases from V and 3 bases from J; bases unmatched to any gene: 6. Germline V gene lookup returns CDR1 LGHNA and CDR2 YNFKEQ. CDR3 length equals 17 residues. CDR3 in DNA: TGTGCCAGCAGCCAAGATCCTCCTAGCGGGAGAACAGATACGCAGTATTTT. It codes for CASSQDPPSGRTDTQYF.

The chain couples TRBV30 to TRBJ1-1; 7 bases are shared with TRBD1. CDR1 and CDR2 from the germline V gene are GTSNPN and SVGIG (reference sequence). Germline trimming cut 5 bases from V and 11 bases from J; bases unmatched to any gene: 11. The CDR3 runs to 12 residues. The CDR3 DNA follows: TGTGCCTGGGCGGGGACAGTTCAGGGGGCTTTCTTT. This codes for CAWAGTVQGAFF. The whole variable domain, remainder taken from reference TRBV30 and TRBJ1-1, is SQTIHQWPATLVQPVGSPLSLECTVEGTSNPNLYWYRQAAGRGLQLLFYSVGIGQISSEVPQNLSASRPQDRQFILSSKKLLLSDSGFYLCAWAGTVQGAFFGQGTRLTVV.

This chain links TRBV7-8 with TRBJ1-1; D not certain. Trimming removed 5 bases at V and 1 base at J, with 20 bases between. The V gene's germline CDR1 is SGHVS and CDR2 FQNEAQ. The CDR3 is 17 amino acids. The CDR3 loop is CASSLRRFGQRNTEAFF. The CDR3 DNA is TGTGCCAGCAGCCTCCGGAGGTTCGGGCAGAGGAACACTGAAGCTTTCTTT. Drawing the rest from reference TRBV7-8 and TRBJ1-1, the complete variable domain is GAGVSQSPRYKVAKRGQDVALRCDPISGHVSLFWYQQALGQGPEFLTYFQNEAQLDKSGLPSDRFFAERPEGSVSTLKIQRTQQEDSAVYLCASSLRRFGQRNTEAFFGQGTRLTVV.

The chain couples TRBV7-2 to TRBJ2-2; the D is unclear. Germline assignment: CDR1 SGHTA and CDR2 FQGNSA. The CDR3 is 13 residues long. Deletions cut 10 bases from V and 5 bases from J, with 14 bases between. The DNA of the CDR3 is TGTGCCACCAATATGGAGAGAACCGGGGAGCTGTTTTTT. Its protein is CATNMERTGELFF. Filled out from reference TRBV7-2 and TRBJ2-2, the complete variable domain reads GAGVSQSPSNKVTEKGKDVELRCDPISGHTALYWYRQSLGQGLEFLIYFQGNSAPDKSGLPSDRFSAERTGGSVSTLTIQRTQQEDSAVYLCATNMERTGELFFGEGSRLTVL.

The rearrangement uses TRBV27 and TRBJ2-5; the match to TRBD1 covers 7 bases. Per the germline V gene, CDR1 is MNHEY and CDR2 is SMNVEV (reference sequence). V lost 5 bases, J lost 7 bases, and 13 bases stayed unmatched. The CDR3 loop spans 15 amino acids. The CDR3 protein is CASSTQKDRPRTQYF. The DNA of the CDR3 is TGTGCCAGCAGTACCCAAAAGGACAGGCCGCGGACCCAGTACTTC.

V is TRBV4-1 and J is TRBJ2-1; 8 bases are a match to TRBD2. The CDR3 loop spans 16 amino acids. V lost 4 bases to trimming and J lost 5 bases; unmatched junction nucleotides: 10. Germline CDR1 reads MGHRA; CDR2 reads YSYEKL. The CDR3 region is CASSPGGVRENNEQFF. In DNA, the CDR3 is TGCGCCAGCAGCCCCGGGGGGGTGCGGGAGAACAATGAGCAGTTCTTC.

The V and J genes are TRBV7-6 and TRBJ2-6, with 10 bases lining up with TRBD1. Germline V gene sequence: CDR1 SGHVS, CDR2 FNYEAQ. Trimming removed 4 bases from V and 15 bases from J; junction bases left unmatched: 9. CDR3 length equals 14 residues. CDR3 residues: CASSSRDRGPNLTF. The CDR3 DNA is TGTGCCAGCAGCTCGAGGGACAGGGGCCCCAACCTGACTTTC.

In this sample, this clone turned up once. V usage is TRBV3-1 (or the pseudogene TRBV3-2) and J usage is TRBJ1-5, with D tentatively TRBD1 (5 bases). CDR1 and CDR2 (germline): LGHDT, YNNKEL (reference sequence). Trimming cost V 0 bases and J 7 bases, with 13 bases left between them. The CDR3 consists of 15 residues. CDR3 nucleotides: TGTGCCAGCAGCCAAGATTCAGGGTTCTCCCAGCCCCAGCATTTT. This encodes CASSQDSGFSQPQHF.

The V and J genes are TRBV5-1 and TRBJ2-3; the D is unclear. Germline-derived CDR1 and CDR2 are SGHRS and YFSETQ. The V and J ends lost 0 bases and 3 bases respectively, with 5 bases between them. The CDR3 length is 13 residues. The CDR3: CASSLGETDTQYF. The CDR3 nucleotides read TGCGCCAGCAGCTTGGGAGAGACAGATACGCAGTATTTT.

This clone was seen only a few times. The rearrangement links TRBV2 to TRBJ2-6, with 7 nucleotides matching TRBD2. Per germline, CDR1 SNHLY and CDR2 FYNNEI. V shed 5 bases and J 1 base; nucleotides not matched to a gene: 8. The CDR3 extends over 17 amino acids. Written as DNA, the CDR3 is TGTGCCAGCAGTCTAACCCCGGGGGGTTCTGGGGCCAACGTCCTGACTTTC. Encoded protein: CASSLTPGGSGANVLTF.